The subject of this entry is one TCR beta chain. As yet, its antigen is unknown. The data are from a study of persistence of HIV-infected CD4 T cells. The CDR3 consists of 15 residues. J lost 0 bases, V lost 5 bases, and 5 bases had no gene match. Germline assignment: CDR1 SGHTA and CDR2 FQGNSA. Overlapping HIV-1 Gag 15-mer peptides at around 1 ug per peptide per mL were used. Sorted nonresponding memory CD4+ T cells were CD40L-negative, CD69-negative, CD45RO-high. The libraries were made with immunoSEQ version 4 in survey mode. Assay: immunoSEQ multiplex PCR; the TCRdb copy retains only in-frame clones and omits some. Of around 42,000 clones listed, 70% to 80% are singletons.

The sequence came from an adult man with HIV who was CMV-seropositive. The rearrangement uses TRBV7-2 and TRBJ2-7; 9 nucleotides line up with TRBD1. Sequences were derived from CD4+ T cells sorted from PBMCs after approximately 19-hour stimulation, sampled from a patient who received antiretroviral therapy. This chain's CDR3 is CASSHGTGYSYEQYF. The CDR3, as DNA: TGTGCCAGCAGCCACGGGACAGGGTACTCCTACGAGCAGTACTTC.